These 24 T cell receptor beta chains share one sample of origin, sequenced in a study of identical twins listed by TCRdb under 2016. Library method: 5' RACE. Sequenced using an Illumina HiSeq 2000. The public reads were quality trimmed at Q25 with fastp and then assembled into clones with MiXCR by TCRdb, keeping productive beta chains. Every CDR3 protein is listed once, alongside the most common genes and DNA of its rows. Here the sample has some 900,000 distinct CDR3 sequences; roughly an eighth occur a single time. Roughly 1.6% of the sample goes to the ten largest clones. The sample also formed part of further work on yellow fever vaccine responses in identical twins.

The material sequenced was PBMCs. The receptors were gathered from a woman aged 18-35 years in good health.

This clonotype was picked up a small number of times. The chain couples TRBV9 to TRBJ1-3, with D unresolved. The V end was cut by 3 bases, the J end by 0 bases, with 19 bases between. The CDR3 is 18 amino acids. Looked up from germline, CDR1 is SGDLS and CDR2 is YYNGEE. CDR3 protein: CASSGEAFFFSSGNTIYF. CDR3 coding DNA: TGTGCCAGCAGCGGTGAAGCCTTCTTTTTCAGCTCTGGAAACACCATATATTTT.

This clonotype appeared a few times. The rearrangement joins TRBV5-1 to TRBJ2-7, with TRBD1 matching over 8 bases. V shed 2 bases, J shed 6 bases, and the junction held 4 bases outside the gene matches. CDR1 SGHRS and CDR2 YFSETQ come from the germline V gene. This CDR3 comprises 13 residues. This chain's CDR3 is CASSLNTGGEQYF. As DNA, the CDR3 is TGCGCCAGCAGCTTAAATACAGGGGGCGAGCAGTACTTC.

The chain has TRBV11-2 and TRBJ2-5; 13 nucleotides line up with TRBD2. The CDR3 is made up of 19 amino acids. Germline-derived CDR1 and CDR2 are SGHAT and FQNNGV. Unmatched junction bases numbered 13, after V lost 2 bases and J lost 4 bases. CDR3 DNA: TGTGCCAGCAGCTTACGTTACCAACTAGCGGGAGGGCCTCGAGAGACCCAGTACTTC. The encoded protein is CASSLRYQLAGGPRETQYF.

The V gene is TRBV9, the J gene TRBJ2-1; 10 bases match TRBD1. There are 15 residues in the CDR3. After removal of 4 bases from V and 7 bases from J, the junction contained 8 bases not matched to a gene. CDR1 is SGDLS, CDR2 YYNGEE, per germline. CDR3 nucleotides: TGTGCCAGCAGCTTAGGAGGACAGGGGGGAAATGAGCAGTTCTTC. Encoded protein: CASSLGGQGGNEQFF.

This clonotype was observed a few times. The chain carries TRBV3-1 and TRBJ2-1, with 8 positions matching TRBD2. The CDR3 is 17 residues long. The V gene end was trimmed by 4 bases and the J gene end by 7 bases; junction bases not matched to a gene: 15. Germline V gene sequence: CDR1 LGHDT, CDR2 YNNKEL (reference sequence). The CDR3 DNA follows: TGTGCCAGCAGCCGAAGCGGGGGAGGGCCTGTTGGGAATGAGCAGTTCTTC. This gives the protein CASSRSGGGPVGNEQFF.

The chain couples TRBV15 to TRBJ2-1; TRBD2 matches at 8 bases. The J segment lost 2 bases and the V segment lost 2 bases, leaving 2 bases of the junction unmatched. Germline values: CDR1 LNHNV, CDR2 YYDKDF (reference sequence). The CDR3 runs to 15 residues. The DNA of the CDR3 is TGTGCCACCAGCAGAAGCGGGGGCGCCTACAATGAGCAGTTCTTC. Its translation is CATSRSGGAYNEQFF. Complete variable domain (other parts from reference TRBV15 and TRBJ2-1): DAMVIQNPRYQVTQFGKPVTLSCSQTLNHNVMYWYQQKSSQAPKLLFHYYDKDFNNEADTPDNFQSRRPNTSFCFLDIRSPGLGDTAMYLCATSRSGGAYNEQFFGPGTRLTVL.

J is TRBJ2-5 and V is TRBV7-2; D unclear. CDR1 and CDR2 (germline): SGHTA, FQGNSA. The V end was cut by 4 bases, the J end by 7 bases, with 22 bases between. The CDR3 sequence is 16 residues long. Here the CDR3 reads CASSSRPDATRGTQYF. In DNA form, the CDR3 reads TGTGCCAGCAGCTCAAGGCCTGACGCGACAAGAGGGACCCAGTACTTC.

This clonotype was found a few times. V is TRBV20-1 and J is TRBJ1-1; no clear D. CDR1 and CDR2 from the germline V gene are DFQATT and SNEGSKA (reference sequence). The CDR3 contains 17 residues. V was trimmed by 5 bases and J by 0 bases, leaving 22 bases between them. The CDR3: CSASPLQQTLMNTEAFF. For the CDR3, the DNA is TGCAGTGCTTCCCCCTTACAACAGACCTTAATGAACACTGAAGCTTTCTTT.

V and J are TRBV9 and TRBJ2-1; 11 positions agree with TRBD2. This CDR3 has 16 amino acids. Germline loops: CDR1 SGDLS, CDR2 YYNGEE. Trimming took 0 bases from V and 6 from J; bases not matched to a gene: 5. The CDR3 is CASSVVSSGRANEQFF. The CDR3 nucleotides read TGTGCCAGCAGCGTAGTTAGTAGCGGGAGGGCCAATGAGCAGTTCTTC.

This clonotype was detected a few times. The J gene is TRBJ1-2, the V gene TRBV6-1; D uncertain. Germline V gene sequence: CDR1 MNHNS, CDR2 SASEGT. The CDR3 totals 12 residues. Trimming pared 8 bases from V and 5 bases from J, leaving 12 bases between. The CDR3, as DNA: TGTGCCAGCTCCGAGATAGGGTATGGCTACACCTTC. Its translation: CASSEIGYGYTF.

The V gene is TRBV25-1, the J gene TRBJ2-7, with 9 bases identical to TRBD2. This CDR3 region has 16 residues. The germline V gene has CDR1 MGHDK and CDR2 SYGVNS. V was pared by 5 bases and J by 4 bases, with 12 bases of the junction left unmatched. The CDR3 DNA sequence: TGTGCCAGCAGTCCACAGGGGACTAGCAGACCTTACGAGCAGTACTTC. This gives the protein CASSPQGTSRPYEQYF.

This clonotype was detected ten times or more. This chain uses TRBV12-3 or TRBV12-4 with TRBJ2-7; 7 bases align to TRBD1. The CDR3 has 14 amino acids. Trimming removed 5 bases from V and 3 bases from J; junction bases left unmatched: 7. In DNA form, the CDR3 reads TGTGCCAGCAGTACCCGACAGGGAAACTACGAGCAGTACTTC. Translating gives CASSTRQGNYEQYF.

This clonotype occurred a few times. The V call is TRBV7-9, the J call TRBJ2-1, with D hard to call. CDR3 length equals 13 residues. Germline V gene lookup returns CDR1 SEHNR and CDR2 FQNEAQ (reference sequence). Trimming cost V 8 bases and J 6 bases, with 14 bases left between them. The chain's CDR3 is CASSMMASNEQFF. The CDR3, as DNA: TGTGCCAGCTCTATGATGGCGTCCAATGAGCAGTTCTTC.

In this sample, this clonotype turned up many times. The chain recombines TRBV5-1 with TRBJ2-7, with no clear D. Germline assignment: CDR1 SGHRS and CDR2 YFSETQ. The CDR3 spans 13 residues. V was trimmed by 0 bases and J by 4 bases, leaving 8 bases between them. CDR3 loop: CASSLVGVYEQYF. The CDR3 nucleotides read TGCGCCAGCAGCTTGGTAGGTGTGTACGAGCAGTACTTC.

This clonotype was seen a handful of times. Written as DNA, the CDR3 is TGTGCCAGCAGCCTCCGGGACAGGGGGCCGGGGTCGCTGTTTTTT. Protein product: CASSLRDRGPGSLFF. The chain couples TRBV28 to TRBJ2-2; 12 bases fit TRBD1. This CDR3 has 15 amino acids. The ends lost 6 bases at V and 13 bases at J; junction bases unmatched: 12. Germline loops: CDR1 MDHEN, CDR2 SYDVKM.

This clonotype came up a few times. The chain recombines TRBV6-1 with TRBJ1-1, with no clear D. Between the trimmed V and J ends, which lost 1 base and 9 bases, there was a span of 9 bases. The CDR3 contains 12 residues. Germline V gene data show CDR1 as MNHNS and CDR2 as SASEGT. CDR3 loop: CASSEGPAQAFF. In DNA, the CDR3 is TGTGCCAGCAGTGAAGGACCTGCGCAAGCTTTCTTT.

Only a few counts were recorded for this clonotype. The rearrangement joins TRBV11-3 to TRBJ2-1; 9 positions match TRBD2. The CDR3 is 15 residues long. The germline gives CDR1 SGHNT, CDR2 YENEEA. Germline trimming cut 5 bases from V and 7 bases from J; bases unmatched to any gene: 9. The CDR3 loop reads CASSVSGGPQNEQFF. CDR3 sequence (DNA): TGTGCCAGCAGCGTTAGCGGGGGACCCCAGAATGAGCAGTTCTTC.

This clonotype was detected many times. This chain joins TRBV2 and TRBJ2-1; D ambiguous. CDR3 length: 11 residues. Germline loops: CDR1 SNHLY, CDR2 FYNNEI. Trimming removed 0 bases at V and 10 bases at J, with 4 bases between. The CDR3 sequence: CASSEALEQFF. The CDR3, as DNA: TGTGCCAGCAGTGAAGCGCTGGAGCAGTTCTTC. Based on the CDR3 plus reference TRBV2 and TRBJ2-1, the full variable domain is EPEVTQTPSHQVTQMGQEVILRCVPISNHLYFYWYRQILGQKVEFLVSFYNNEISEKSEIFDDQFSVERPDGSNFTLKIRSTKLEDSAMYFCASSEALEQFFGPGTRLTVL.

This clonotype has a handful of counts. V is TRBV6-5 and J is TRBJ2-7; 10 nucleotides line up with TRBD1. Trimming cost V 4 bases and J 2 bases; bases outside gene matches: 8. Germline V gene lookup returns CDR1 MNHEY and CDR2 SVGAGI. The CDR3 contains 16 residues. The CDR3, as DNA: TGTGCCAGCAGTTCCCTGACAGGGGGCTCACCCTACGAGCAGTACGTC. It is translated as CASSSLTGGSPYEQYV.

The rearrangement joins TRBV20-1 to TRBJ1-3; 8 nucleotides match TRBD1. The CDR3 extends over 15 amino acids. Germline values: CDR1 DFQATT, CDR2 SNEGSKA (reference sequence). V gave up 3 bases and J gave up 0 bases; unmatched junction bases: 4. This CDR3 is CSASGQGRSGNTIYF. The DNA for the CDR3 is TGCAGTGCTAGTGGACAGGGCCGCTCTGGAAACACCATATATTTT.

The chain joins TRBV12-3 or TRBV12-4 to TRBJ2-5, with D unclear. V was shortened by 6 bases and J by 5 bases, with 13 bases between the two germline ends. There are 13 residues in the CDR3. The DNA of the CDR3 is TGTGCCAGCAGCCATCCTAACGGGGAGACCCAGTACTTC. This gives the protein CASSHPNGETQYF.

This clonotype was seen many times. V gene TRBV20-1 combines with J gene TRBJ1-5; 9 positions match TRBD1. CDR1 is DFQATT and CDR2 is SNEGSKA in the germline V gene (reference sequence). V shed 5 bases, J shed 6 bases, and the junction held 8 bases outside the gene matches. This CDR3 comprises 14 residues. The CDR3 nucleotides are TGCAGTGCTCTCCTGGGACAGGGTATTCAGCCCCAGCATTTT. Translated: CSALLGQGIQPQHF.

The sample holds many counts of this clonotype. The CDR3 here is CAISSDRGNTEAFF. The CDR3 bases are TGTGCCATCAGTAGCGACAGGGGGAACACTGAAGCTTTCTTT. The chain employs TRBV10-3 and TRBJ1-1; TRBD1 matches at 8 bases. The CDR3 totals 14 residues. Looked up from germline, CDR1 is ENHRY and CDR2 is SYGVKD. V gave up 5 bases and J gave up 1 base; unmatched junction bases: 3.

The table lists this clonotype with many counts. The gene calls are TRBV4-1 and TRBJ2-1; D remains ambiguous. This CDR3 comprises 13 residues. Trimming removed 0 bases at V and 8 bases at J, with 8 bases between. Germline values: CDR1 MGHRA, CDR2 YSYEKL. CDR3 in amino acids: CASSQDSHHEQFF. The CDR3 DNA follows: TGCGCCAGCAGCCAAGATTCACACCATGAGCAGTTCTTC.